Each of the 17 T cell receptor beta chains below was sequenced from the same sample in a study of blood T cell repertoires in COVID-19. The method was immunoSEQ multiplex PCR; TCRdb's version includes in-frame clones alone and lacks a portion of them. The sample yields nearly 250,000 clones, 86% seen once. The sample comprised PBMCs or T cells enriched from blood (not recorded which). These TCRs come from a woman aged 50 to 60 who had recovered from COVID-19.

The chain recombines TRBV24-1 with TRBJ2-3, with D possibly TRBD1 on 5 matching bases. V lost 1 base, J lost 10 bases, and 8 bases lay in between. Germline values: CDR1 KGHDR, CDR2 SFDVKD. The CDR3 is 12 amino acids. CDR3 bases: TGTGCCACCAGTGATTTTGTGGGGCCGCAGTATTTT. Protein sequence: CATSDFVGPQYF.

This chain connects TRBV2 to TRBJ1-1, with a possible D match to TRBD1 (6 bases). There are 13 residues in the CDR3. The V and J ends lost 11 bases and 5 bases respectively, with 18 bases between them. Germline assignment: CDR1 SNHLY and CDR2 FYNNEI. CDR3 sequence reads: CAGETGGWTEAFF. The DNA for the CDR3 is TGTGCCGGTGAGACAGGAGGATGGACTGAAGCTTTCTTT.

In this sample, this clone turned up once. The genes are TRBV2 and TRBJ2-1, with D uncertain. The CDR3 totals 13 residues. Trimming pared 4 bases from V and 0 bases from J, leaving 4 bases between. Germline loops: CDR1 SNHLY, CDR2 FYNNEI. CDR3 sequence: CASSASSYNEQFF. The DNA of the CDR3 is TGTGCCAGCAGTGCTAGCTCCTACAATGAGCAGTTCTTC.

This clone was seen only a few times. J is TRBJ1-4 and V is TRBV5-6; 12 positions match TRBD1. The CDR3 covers 17 residues. Per germline, CDR1 SGHDT and CDR2 YYEEEE. The ends lost 1 base at V and 5 bases at J; junction bases unmatched: 6. This chain's CDR3 is CASSLPGQGAKNEKLFF. CDR3 sequence (DNA): TGTGCCAGCAGCTTGCCGGGACAGGGGGCAAAGAATGAAAAACTGTTTTTT.

V is TRBV7-2 and J is TRBJ2-4; D might be TRBD2 (5 bases). V was cut by 2 bases and J by 9 bases, with 14 bases left in between. CDR1 and CDR2 from the germline V gene are SGHTA and FQGNSA. This CDR3 has 14 amino acids. CDR3 residues: CASSLQTPGIIQYF. CDR3 DNA: TGTGCCAGCAGCTTACAAACTCCGGGAATCATTCAGTACTTC.

The rearrangement links TRBV30 to TRBJ1-4; the D gene is possibly TRBD1 (5 bases). Trimming removed 0 bases from V and 10 bases from J, with 12 bases in between. The CDR3 totals 13 residues. Germline CDR1 GTSNPN, CDR2 SVGIG (reference sequence). The CDR3 region has the DNA TGTGCCTGGAGTGTATCTCTACAGGCAAAACTGTTTTTT. Its translation is CAWSVSLQAKLFF.

This clone was recorded a few times. The rearrangement uses TRBV11-1 and TRBJ1-4; possibly TRBD1 for D (6 bases). V dropped 5 bases and J dropped 7 bases, with 17 bases sitting between them. Germline V gene lookup returns CDR1 SGHAT and CDR2 FQDESV (reference sequence). The CDR3 is made up of 15 amino acids. In nucleotides, the CDR3 is TGTGCCAGCAGCCTGACGAGGACAGCGAGTGAAAAACTGTTTTTT. Amino acids: CASSLTRTASEKLFF.

The J gene is TRBJ2-7, the V gene TRBV5-1, with 8 bases identical to TRBD1. CDR1 SGHRS and CDR2 YFSETQ come from the germline V gene. CDR3 size: 13 residues. The ends lost 1 base at V and 3 bases at J; junction bases unmatched: 0. In nucleotides, the CDR3 is TGCGCCAGCAGCTTGACAGGGGGCTACGAGCAGTACTTC. This translates into CASSLTGGYEQYF. The full variable domain, in which reference TRBV5-1 and TRBJ2-7 provide the parts outside the CDR3, is KAGVTQTPRYLIKTRGQQVTLSCSPISGHRSVSWYQQTPGQGLQFLFEYFSETQRNKGNFPGRFSGRQFSNSRSEMNVSTLELGDSALYLCASSLTGGYEQYFGPGTRLTVT.

The chain uses TRBV5-6 and TRBJ1-6; D possibly corresponds to TRBD1 (5 bases). The germline gives CDR1 SGHDT, CDR2 YYEEEE. CDR3 length: 15 residues. V lost 2 bases, J lost 6 bases, and 12 bases lay in between. For the CDR3, the DNA is TGTGCCAGCAGCTTCAGGGCAGGAGCTAATTCACCCCTCCACTTT. Translating it yields CASSFRAGANSPLHF.

This chain joins TRBV19 and TRBJ1-3, with a possible D match to TRBD1 (5 bases). This CDR3 comprises 14 residues. Trimming left V 5 bases short and J 4 bases short, with 12 bases between. Germline V lookup: CDR1 LNHDA, CDR2 SQIVND (reference sequence). This chain's CDR3 is CASSPRGGGNTIYF. CDR3 bases: TGTGCCAGTAGTCCTAGGGGAGGAGGAAACACCATATATTTT.

The chain employs TRBV19 and TRBJ2-1; 7 positions agree with TRBD2. Germline-derived CDR1 and CDR2 are LNHDA and SQIVND (reference sequence). After removal of 3 bases from V and 11 bases from J, the junction contained 4 bases not matched to a gene. The CDR3 covers 12 residues. The CDR3 region has the DNA TGTGCCAGTAGTATCTCAGCGGGGAAGCAGTTCTTC. Protein sequence: CASSISAGKQFF. The variable domain in full, completed from reference TRBV19 and TRBJ2-1, reads DGGITQSPKYLFRKEGQNVTLSCEQNLNHDAMYWYRQDPGQGLRLIYYSQIVNDFQKGDIAEGYSVSREKKESFPLTVTSAQKNPTAFYLCASSISAGKQFFGPGTRLTVL.

The chain recombines TRBV29-1 with TRBJ1-2, with D hard to call. V was cut by 4 bases and J by 7 bases, with 10 bases left in between. Germline lookup yields CDR1 SQVTM and CDR2 ANQGSEA. The CDR3 spans 11 residues. CDR3 residues: CSVGERAGYTF. The CDR3 nucleotides read TGCAGCGTTGGGGAGAGGGCTGGCTACACCTTC.

The rearrangement joins TRBV7-8 to TRBJ2-6; weak D call: TRBD1 (6 bases). V gave up 2 bases and J gave up 0 bases, with 17 bases separating them. The germline gives CDR1 SGHVS, CDR2 FQNEAQ. This CDR3 has 19 amino acids. The CDR3 loop reads CASSLQSDRRLSGANVLTF. CDR3 nucleotides: TGTGCCAGCAGCTTACAATCTGACAGGAGACTCTCTGGGGCCAACGTCCTGACTTTC.

The genes are TRBV16 and TRBJ1-5; D is unresolved. Germline V gene data show CDR1 as KGHSY and CDR2 as FQNENV. This CDR3 contains 14 residues. Between the trimmed V and J ends, which lost 0 bases and 7 bases, there was a span of 10 bases. Here the CDR3 reads CASSQSPPGQPQHF. The CDR3 DNA sequence: TGTGCCAGCAGCCAATCCCCTCCGGGGCAGCCCCAGCATTTT.

This chain uses TRBV4-3 with TRBJ1-4; D gene ambiguous. This CDR3 region has 14 residues. V was cut by 0 bases and J by 4 bases, with 6 bases left in between. CDR1 and CDR2 (germline): LGHNA, YSLEER. CDR3: CASSQDQVNEKLFF. The DNA for the CDR3 is TGCGCCAGCAGCCAAGACCAGGTTAATGAAAAACTGTTTTTT.

This clone occurred a few times. The chain uses TRBV4-2 and TRBJ1-2; a weak D match, TRBD1 (5 bases). CDR1 is LGHNA, CDR2 YNFKEQ, per germline. The germline V and J ends were trimmed by 2 bases and 3 bases, with 13 bases remaining between them. This CDR3 is 15 amino acids long. Written as DNA, the CDR3 is TGTGCCAGCAGCCAATGGAGGGGCCGGGACTATGGCTACACCTTC. Protein product: CASSQWRGRDYGYTF.

This rearrangement joins TRBV4-2 to TRBJ1-6, with TRBD1 as a possible D gene (6 bases). V dropped 0 bases and J dropped 7 bases, with 13 bases sitting between them. The CDR3 runs 16 residues. Germline CDR1 LGHNA, CDR2 YNFKEQ. CDR3 coding DNA: TGTGCCAGCAGCCAAGAAGTTCCAGGGGCAAATTCACCCCTCCACTTT. This codes for CASSQEVPGANSPLHF.